The 7 T cell receptor beta chains given below trace back to one sample, sequenced in a study of T cells in Graves' hyperthyroidism and ophthalmopathy. TCR beta CDR3 region amplification was performed from RNA transcripts. An initial round of RT-PCR targeting the TCR CDR3 relied on the HTBI primer set. In TCRdb, the multiplex PCR reads were re-called with MiXCR into one record per CDR3 protein. The sample has 610,000 or so distinct CDR3 sequences, around 46% seen once. Sequences were obtained from peripheral blood or thyroid tissue (not recorded which). The origin of the receptors is a woman aged 18-35 years with Graves' hyperthyroidism.

Ten or more counts support this clonotype. The CDR3 loop reads CASSLAVTVGNTIYF. The CDR3 coding sequence is TGTGCCAGCAGCTTGGCCGTCACAGTTGGAAACACCATATATTTT. This rearrangement joins TRBV5-8 to TRBJ1-3, with no clear D. Germline CDR1 and CDR2: SGHTS and YDEGEE. V was shortened by 0 bases and J by 3 bases, with 10 bases between the two germline ends. The CDR3 contains 15 residues. The whole variable domain, remainder taken from reference TRBV5-8 and TRBJ1-3, is EAGVTQSPTHLIKTRGQQATLRCSPISGHTSVYWYQQALGLGLQFLLWYDEGEERNRGNFPPRFSGRQFPNYSSELNVNALELEDSALYLCASSLAVTVGNTIYFGEGSWLTVV.

At least ten counts were recorded for this clonotype. J is TRBJ2-7 and V is TRBV29-1; D perhaps matches TRBD1 (7 bases). Trimming took 6 bases from V and 6 from J, leaving 24 bases between them. The germline V gene has CDR1 SQVTM and CDR2 ANQGSEA. CDR3 length equals 15 residues. The CDR3 nucleotides are TGCAGCGTCGGGATTCTGCGGAGGGGGCTTAGCGAGCAGTACTTC. The encoded protein is CSVGILRRGLSEQYF.

This clonotype has a count of ten or more. The chain is built from TRBV24-1 and TRBJ1-1; D call uncertain. V lost 4 bases and J lost 4, with 9 bases in between. Germline V gives CDR1 KGHDR, CDR2 SFDVKD. The CDR3 covers 13 residues. For the CDR3, the DNA is TGTGCCACCAGTGACCGCTCGGGCACTGAAGCTTTCTTT. Its protein is CATSDRSGTEAFF.

This clonotype was seen ten or more times. This sequence joins TRBV6-5 and TRBJ2-5; 8 positions agree with TRBD1. Germline V CDR1 and CDR2: MNHEY, SVGAGI. The CDR3 has 14 residues. V lost 5 bases, J lost 2 bases, and 4 bases stayed unmatched. The CDR3 reads CASSGDRYQETQYF. The CDR3 nucleotides read TGTGCCAGCAGTGGGGACAGGTATCAAGAGACCCAGTACTTC.

Notes on this clonotype: This sequence may be a read error, since a much larger clone differs from it by one base. J is TRBJ2-7 and V is TRBV10-3, with TRBD1 matching 8 bases. The germline V gene has CDR1 ENHRY and CDR2 SYGVKD. V gave up 5 bases and J gave up 6 bases; unmatched junction bases: 15. The CDR3 is 16 amino acids. The CDR3 coding sequence is TGTGCCATCAGTTCACGGACAGGGAACGGTCTCGGCGAGCAGTACTTC. It translates to CAISSRTGNGLGEQYF.

The table lists this clonotype with many counts. V is TRBV20-1 and J is TRBJ1-5; 9 bases agree with TRBD1. Germline lookup yields CDR1 DFQATT and CDR2 SNEGSKA (reference sequence). The ends lost 7 bases at V and 0 bases at J; junction bases unmatched: 13. The CDR3 runs to 17 residues. The DNA for the CDR3 is TGCAGTGTTCGGACAGGGGCCAGCTCATTTAGCAATCAGCCCCAGCATTTT. Residues: CSVRTGASSFSNQPQHF.

The genes are TRBV7-9 and TRBJ2-5, with a possible D match to TRBD2 (6 bases). The CDR3 is 13 residues long. Trimming stripped 1 base from V and 9 bases from J, with 12 bases between. The germline CDR1 and CDR2 sequences are SEHNR and FQNEAQ (reference sequence). CDR3 protein: CASSLVEGQPQYF. CDR3 nucleotides: TGTGCCAGCAGCTTAGTGGAGGGGCAGCCCCAGTACTTC.